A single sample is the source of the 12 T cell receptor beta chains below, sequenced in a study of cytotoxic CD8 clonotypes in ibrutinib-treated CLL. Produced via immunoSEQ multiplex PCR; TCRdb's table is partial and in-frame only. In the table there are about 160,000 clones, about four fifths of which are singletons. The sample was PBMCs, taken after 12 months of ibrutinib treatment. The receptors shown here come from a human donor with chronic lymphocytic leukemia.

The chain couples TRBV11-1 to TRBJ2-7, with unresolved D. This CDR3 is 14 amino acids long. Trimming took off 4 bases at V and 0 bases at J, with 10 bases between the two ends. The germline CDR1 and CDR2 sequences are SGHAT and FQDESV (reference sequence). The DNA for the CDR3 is TGTGCCAGCAGCTATTCAAGCATCTCCTACGAGCAGTACTTC. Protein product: CASSYSSISYEQYF.

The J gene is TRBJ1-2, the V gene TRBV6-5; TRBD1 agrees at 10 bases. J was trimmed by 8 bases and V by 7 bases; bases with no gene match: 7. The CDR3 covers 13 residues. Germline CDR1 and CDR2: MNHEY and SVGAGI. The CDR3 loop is CASTGTGDGGYTF. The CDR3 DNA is TGTGCCAGCACCGGGACAGGGGACGGAGGCTACACCTTC.

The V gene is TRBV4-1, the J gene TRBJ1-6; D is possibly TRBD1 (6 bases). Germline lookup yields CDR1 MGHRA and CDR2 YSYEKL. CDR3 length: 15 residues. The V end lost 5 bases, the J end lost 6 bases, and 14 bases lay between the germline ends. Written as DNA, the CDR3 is TGCGCCAGCAGCGAGAGGACAGTTATTAATTCACCCCTCCACTTT. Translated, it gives CASSERTVINSPLHF.

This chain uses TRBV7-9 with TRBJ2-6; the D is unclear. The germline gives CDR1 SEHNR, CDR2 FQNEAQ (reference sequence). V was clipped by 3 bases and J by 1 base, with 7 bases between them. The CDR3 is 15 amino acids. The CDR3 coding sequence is TGTGCCAGCAGCTTCAGTGTTTCTGGGGCCAACGTCCTGACTTTC. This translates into CASSFSVSGANVLTF.

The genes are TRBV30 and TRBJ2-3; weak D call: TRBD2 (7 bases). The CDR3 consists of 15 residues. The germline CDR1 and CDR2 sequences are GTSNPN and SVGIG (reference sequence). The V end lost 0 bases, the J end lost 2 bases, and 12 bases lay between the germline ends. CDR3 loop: CAWSVSAGATDTQYF. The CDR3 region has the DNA TGTGCCTGGAGTGTATCGGCGGGGGCCACAGATACGCAGTATTTT.

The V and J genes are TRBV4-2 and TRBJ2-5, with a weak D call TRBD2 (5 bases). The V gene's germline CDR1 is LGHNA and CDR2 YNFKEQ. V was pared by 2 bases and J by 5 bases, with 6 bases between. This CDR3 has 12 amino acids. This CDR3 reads CASSQPGETQYF. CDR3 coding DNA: TGTGCCAGCAGCCAACCGGGGGAGACCCAGTACTTC.

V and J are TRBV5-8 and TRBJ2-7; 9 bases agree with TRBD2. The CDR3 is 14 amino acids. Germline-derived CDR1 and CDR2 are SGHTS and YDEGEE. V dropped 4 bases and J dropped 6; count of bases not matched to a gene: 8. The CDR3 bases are TGTGCCAGCAGCACGGGACTAGCTACGGGCGAGCAGTACTTC. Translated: CASSTGLATGEQYF.

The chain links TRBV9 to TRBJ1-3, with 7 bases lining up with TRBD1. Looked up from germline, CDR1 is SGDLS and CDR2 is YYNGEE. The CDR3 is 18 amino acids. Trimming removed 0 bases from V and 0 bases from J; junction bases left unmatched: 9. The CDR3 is CASSVAGDSRFSGNTIYF. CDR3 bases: TGTGCCAGCAGCGTAGCAGGGGACAGCCGTTTCTCTGGAAACACCATATATTTT. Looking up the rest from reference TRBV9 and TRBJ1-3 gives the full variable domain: DSGVTQTPKHLITATGQRVTLRCSPRSGDLSVYWYQQSLDQGLQFLIQYYNGEERAKGNILERFSAQQFPDLHSELNLSSLELGDSALYFCASSVAGDSRFSGNTIYFGEGSWLTVV.

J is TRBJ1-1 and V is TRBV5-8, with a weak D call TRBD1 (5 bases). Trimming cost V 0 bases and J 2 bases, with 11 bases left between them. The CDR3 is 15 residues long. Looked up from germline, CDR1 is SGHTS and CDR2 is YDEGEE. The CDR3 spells CASSLGPGTNTEAFF. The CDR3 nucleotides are TGTGCCAGCAGCTTGGGGCCAGGGACCAACACTGAAGCTTTCTTT.

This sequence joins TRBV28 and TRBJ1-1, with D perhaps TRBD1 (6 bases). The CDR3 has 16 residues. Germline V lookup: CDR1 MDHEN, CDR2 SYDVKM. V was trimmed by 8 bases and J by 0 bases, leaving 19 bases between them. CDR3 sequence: CASPPLTGTMNTEAFF. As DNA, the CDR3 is TGTGCCAGCCCCCCTCTGACAGGTACCATGAACACTGAAGCTTTCTTT.

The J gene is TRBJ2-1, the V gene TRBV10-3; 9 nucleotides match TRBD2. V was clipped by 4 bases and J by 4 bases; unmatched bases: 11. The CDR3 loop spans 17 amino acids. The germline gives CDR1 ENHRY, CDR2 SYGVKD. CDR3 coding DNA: TGTGCCATCAGTGCCGCTCAAGGGCTAGCGGGGTACAATGAGCAGTTCTTC. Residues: CAISAAQGLAGYNEQFF.

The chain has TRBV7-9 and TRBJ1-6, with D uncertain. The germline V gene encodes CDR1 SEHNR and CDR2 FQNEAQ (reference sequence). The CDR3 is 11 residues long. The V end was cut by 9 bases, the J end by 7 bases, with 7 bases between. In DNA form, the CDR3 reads TGTGCCAGTCAAGGGAATTCACCCCTCCACTTT. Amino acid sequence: CASQGNSPLHF.